This entry describes one T cell receptor beta chain. Its antigen is unidentified. Clones were read by immunoSEQ multiplex PCR, and TCRdb kept only the in-frame ones, dropping some. This repertoire shows some 120,000 clones, around 92% found once; its top ten account for 0.25% to 0.3%. The data originate from a study of T cell repertoires and HLA-DP antigens. Study context: Versus self, one alloantigen differed at one groove amino acid, the other at about 10.

Purity of the untouched CD4+ T cells was about 97.7%. The germline CDR1 and CDR2 sequences are LNHDA and SQIVND (reference sequence). CDR3 length equals 18 residues. V gave up 4 bases and J gave up 1 base; unmatched junction bases: 10. The source material was CD4+ T cells from PBMCs. The sequence came from a woman aged 18-29 years in good health and CMV-seronegative. The V gene is TRBV19, the J gene TRBJ2-3; 11 bases fit TRBD2. The CDR3 DNA reads as TGTGCCAGTAGTAGGGCTAGCGGGGGGCTACCTGGCACAGATACGCAGTATTTT. This translates into CASSRASGGLPGTDTQYF.